Below are 8 T cell receptor beta chains sequenced from a single sample in a study of blood T cell repertoires in COVID-19. TCRdb's copy holds only in-frame clones and misses some; the assay was immunoSEQ multiplex PCR. The sample includes about 100,000 clones, approximately 80% of them seen just once. Sequenced: peripheral blood. These receptors were taken from a man aged 45-65 years with active or convalescent COVID-19.

The chain is built from TRBV6-5 and TRBJ2-7, with D perhaps matching TRBD2 (6 bases). Germline V gives CDR1 MNHEY, CDR2 SVGAGI. This CDR3 comprises 15 residues. Trimming removed 5 bases at V and 3 bases at J, with 17 bases between. The CDR3 is CASSPVLGRGYEQYF. In DNA form, the CDR3 reads TGTGCCAGCAGTCCGGTTCTCGGGAGAGGCTACGAGCAGTACTTC.

This sequence joins TRBV24-1 and TRBJ2-6; TRBD1 is a possible D gene (6 bases). This CDR3 has 16 residues. Germline-derived CDR1 and CDR2 are KGHDR and SFDVKD. V was shortened by 5 bases and J by 2 bases, with 12 bases between the two germline ends. The CDR3 bases are TGTGCCACCAGTGGCGATGGGGGCCCTGGGGCCAACGTCCTGACTTTC. Its translation: CATSGDGGPGANVLTF.

This chain links TRBV5-1 with TRBJ1-2, with D possibly matching TRBD1 (6 bases). V lost 4 bases and J 2 bases, leaving 18 bases between the germline ends. The germline V gene encodes CDR1 SGHRS and CDR2 YFSETQ. CDR3 length: 16 residues. The CDR3 bases are TGCGCCAGCAGCCCTGGAAACAGGGAGGGCAACTATGGCTACACCTTC. Amino acids: CASSPGNREGNYGYTF.

This chain joins TRBV10-1 and TRBJ1-4; possibly TRBD1 for D (6 bases). The CDR3 is 14 amino acids. CDR1 and CDR2 from the germline V gene are WNHNN and SYGVQD (reference sequence). V shed 4 bases and J shed 6 bases, with 12 bases lying between them. CDR3 in DNA: TGCGCCAGCAGTGCCTACAGGGATGATGAAAAACTGTTTTTT. Its translation is CASSAYRDDEKLFF.

V gene TRBV7-9 combines with J gene TRBJ1-1; no definite D call. The CDR3 length is 13 residues. The V end was cut by 2 bases, the J end by 0 bases, with 4 bases between. Germline V CDR1 and CDR2: SEHNR, FQNEAQ (reference sequence). Written as DNA, the CDR3 is TGTGCCAGCAGCTTAAGCTTGAACACTGAAGCTTTCTTT. This translates into CASSLSLNTEAFF.

The rearrangement joins TRBV10-3 to TRBJ2-1; TRBD2 matches 11 bases. The CDR3 runs to 15 residues. Trimming cost V 4 bases and J 8 bases; bases outside gene matches: 7. The germline V gene has CDR1 ENHRY and CDR2 SYGVKD. The CDR3: CAISGVAGGAHEQFF. Here the CDR3 DNA reads TGTGCCATCAGTGGCGTAGCGGGAGGGGCCCATGAGCAGTTCTTC.

Remarks on this clone: Other DNA sequences in the sample encode the same CDR3. The rearrangement uses TRBV18 and TRBJ1-4; 9 bases agree with TRBD1. CDR1 and CDR2 from the germline V gene are KGHSH and LQKENI. Germline trimming cut 3 bases from V and 8 bases from J; bases unmatched to any gene: 4. The CDR3 runs 14 residues. The CDR3 reads CASSPGQGDEKLFF. For the CDR3, the DNA is TGTGCCAGCTCACCGGGACAGGGCGACGAAAAACTGTTTTTT.

The gene calls are TRBV4-2 and TRBJ2-5; TRBD1 is a possible D gene (5 bases). Germline V gives CDR1 LGHNA, CDR2 YNFKEQ. The ends were cut back, 2 bases at V and 5 bases at J, with 9 bases in the middle. The CDR3 is 13 amino acids. The CDR3 loop reads CASSQSPGETQYF. CDR3 in DNA: TGTGCCAGCAGCCAAAGTCCAGGGGAGACCCAGTACTTC.